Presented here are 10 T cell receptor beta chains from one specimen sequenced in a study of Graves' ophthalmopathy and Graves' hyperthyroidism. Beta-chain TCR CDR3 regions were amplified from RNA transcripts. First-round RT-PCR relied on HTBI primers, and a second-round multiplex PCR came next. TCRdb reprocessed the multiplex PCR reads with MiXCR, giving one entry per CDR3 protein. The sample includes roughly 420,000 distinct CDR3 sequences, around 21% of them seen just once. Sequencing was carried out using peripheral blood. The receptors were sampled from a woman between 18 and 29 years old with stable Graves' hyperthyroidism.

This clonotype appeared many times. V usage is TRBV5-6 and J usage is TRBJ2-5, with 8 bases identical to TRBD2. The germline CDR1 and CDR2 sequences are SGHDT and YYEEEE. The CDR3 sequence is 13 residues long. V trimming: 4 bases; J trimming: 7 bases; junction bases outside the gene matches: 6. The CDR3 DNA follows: TGTGCCAGCAGCCTTGGACTAGCTGGGACCCAGTACTTC. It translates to CASSLGLAGTQYF.

The CDR3 DNA sequence: TGTGCCAGCAGCTTAGGGACAGACAGTCCCTATGGCTACACCTTC. Its translation is CASSLGTDSPYGYTF. The chain joins TRBV7-2 to TRBJ1-2, with D perhaps matching TRBD1 (6 bases). V lost 1 base and J lost 4, with 13 bases in between. The CDR3 has 15 amino acids. CDR1 SGHTA and CDR2 FQGNSA come from the germline V gene.

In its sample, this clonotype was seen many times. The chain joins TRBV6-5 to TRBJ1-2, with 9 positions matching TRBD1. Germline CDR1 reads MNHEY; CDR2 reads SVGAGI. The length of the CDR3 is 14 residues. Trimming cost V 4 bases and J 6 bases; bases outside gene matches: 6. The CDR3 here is CASSFPGQGNGYTF. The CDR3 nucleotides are TGTGCCAGCAGTTTCCCGGGACAGGGAAATGGCTACACCTTC.

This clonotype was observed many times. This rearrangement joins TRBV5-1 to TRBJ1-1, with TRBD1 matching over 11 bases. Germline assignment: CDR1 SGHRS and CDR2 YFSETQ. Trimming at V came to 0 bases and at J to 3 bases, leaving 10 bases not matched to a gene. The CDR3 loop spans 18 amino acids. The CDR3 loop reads CASSLGTGGLTGDTEAFF. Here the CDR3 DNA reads TGCGCCAGCAGCTTGGGGACAGGGGGCTTGACGGGGGACACTGAAGCTTTCTTT.

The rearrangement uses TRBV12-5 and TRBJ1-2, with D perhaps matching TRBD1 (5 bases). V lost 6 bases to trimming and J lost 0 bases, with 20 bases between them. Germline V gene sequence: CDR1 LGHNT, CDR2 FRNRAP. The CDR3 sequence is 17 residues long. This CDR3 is CASGPGAGQGSNYGYTF. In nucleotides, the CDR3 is TGTGCTAGTGGCCCGGGAGCGGGCCAGGGCTCTAACTATGGCTACACCTTC.

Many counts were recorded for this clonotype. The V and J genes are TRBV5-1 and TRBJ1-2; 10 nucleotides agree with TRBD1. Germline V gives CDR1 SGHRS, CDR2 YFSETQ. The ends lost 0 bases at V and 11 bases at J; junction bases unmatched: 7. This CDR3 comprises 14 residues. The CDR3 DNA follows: TGCGCCAGCAGCTTGGGACAGGGGGCGAGAGATTACACCTTC. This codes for CASSLGQGARDYTF.

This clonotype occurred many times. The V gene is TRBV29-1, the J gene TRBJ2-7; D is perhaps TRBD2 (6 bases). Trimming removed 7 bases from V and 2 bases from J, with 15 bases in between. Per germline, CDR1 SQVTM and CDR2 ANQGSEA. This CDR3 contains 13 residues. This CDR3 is CSAGTALTYEQYF. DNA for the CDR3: TGCAGCGCTGGGACTGCCTTGACCTACGAGCAGTACTTC.

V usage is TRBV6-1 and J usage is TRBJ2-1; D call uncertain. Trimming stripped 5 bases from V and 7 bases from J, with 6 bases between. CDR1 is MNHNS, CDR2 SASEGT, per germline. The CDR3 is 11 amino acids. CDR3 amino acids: CASSMGNEQFF. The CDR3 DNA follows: TGTGCCAGCAGTATGGGGAATGAGCAGTTCTTC.

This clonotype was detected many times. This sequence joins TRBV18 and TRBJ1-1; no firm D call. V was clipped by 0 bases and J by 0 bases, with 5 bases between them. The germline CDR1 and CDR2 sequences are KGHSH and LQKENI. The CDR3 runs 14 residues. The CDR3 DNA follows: TGTGCCAGCTCACCACCCCTGGTGAACACTGAAGCTTTCTTT. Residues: CASSPPLVNTEAFF. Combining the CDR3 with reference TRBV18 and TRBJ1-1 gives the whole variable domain NAGVMQNPRHLVRRRGQEARLRCSPMKGHSHVYWYRQLPEEGLKFMVYLQKENIIDESGMPKERFSAEFPKEGPSILRIQQVVRGDSAAYFCASSPPLVNTEAFFGQGTRLTVV.

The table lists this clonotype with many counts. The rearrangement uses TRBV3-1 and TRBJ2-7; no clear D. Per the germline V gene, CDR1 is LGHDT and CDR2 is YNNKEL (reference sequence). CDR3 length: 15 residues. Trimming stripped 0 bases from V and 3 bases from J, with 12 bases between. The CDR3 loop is CASSQDRAAGYEQYF. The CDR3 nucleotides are TGTGCCAGCAGCCAAGATCGGGCAGCCGGCTACGAGCAGTACTTC.